Each of the 12 T cell receptor beta chains below was sequenced from the same sample in a study of cytomegalovirus exposure and HLA in healthy donors. Primers included in the PCR were 60 Vbeta and 13 Jbeta primers. The data were produced by immunoSEQ multiplex PCR, yet TCRdb's version contains in-frame clones alone and is incomplete. This sample yields roughly 70,000 clones, of which 80% to 90% are seen a single time; 9% to 13% belongs to the top ten. Sequenced sample: PBMCs. The receptors come from a woman aged 25 to 39 in good health and CMV-seropositive.

The J gene is TRBJ2-7, the V gene TRBV27, with D possibly being TRBD1 (6 bases). Germline V lookup: CDR1 MNHEY, CDR2 SMNVEV (reference sequence). The V end lost 2 bases, the J end lost 4 bases, and 6 bases lay between the germline ends. This CDR3 is 12 amino acids long. CDR3 residues: CASSLRGYEQYF. In DNA form, the CDR3 reads TGTGCCAGCAGTTTAAGGGGGTACGAGCAGTACTTC.

V and J are TRBV9 and TRBJ2-1, with 9 bases identical to TRBD2. Trimming at V came to 1 base and at J to 0 bases, leaving 8 bases not matched to a gene. The CDR3 is 18 amino acids. Germline CDR1 reads SGDLS; CDR2 reads YYNGEE. The CDR3 nucleotides are TGTGCCAGCAGCGTAAGATTCCCGGGACTAGCCTCCTACAATGAGCAGTTCTTC. Its translation is CASSVRFPGLASYNEQFF.

This chain joins TRBV18 and TRBJ2-1; 9 bases agree with TRBD1. J lost 7 bases, V lost 0 bases, and 4 bases had no gene match. The CDR3 spans 15 residues. In germline, CDR1 is KGHSH, CDR2 LQKENI. CDR3 sequence (DNA): TGTGCCAGCTCACCACCGGGCGACAGGGGGAATGAGCAGTTCTTC. Amino acid sequence: CASSPPGDRGNEQFF.

This clone has more than one count but fewer than ten. V gene TRBV7-9 combines with J gene TRBJ2-3; no firm D call. The ends were cut back, 5 bases at V and 6 bases at J, with 9 bases in the middle. The CDR3 is 12 amino acids. The germline V gene encodes CDR1 SEHNR and CDR2 FQNEAQ (reference sequence). The DNA of the CDR3 is TGTGCCAGCAGCCAGTGGGCGGATACGCAGTATTTT. Amino acid sequence: CASSQWADTQYF.

V is TRBV27 and J is TRBJ2-5; TRBD2 agrees at 9 bases. The DNA end lines up better with TRBJ2-7; the J call may be wrong. Germline lookup yields CDR1 MNHEY and CDR2 SMNVEV (reference sequence). This CDR3 is 14 amino acids long. Here the CDR3 DNA reads TGTGCCAGCAGCAGCGGGGGGAGCTCCTACGAGCAGTACTTC. Translating gives CASSSGGSSYEQYF.

V and J are TRBV27 and TRBJ2-4; 9 bases are shared with TRBD2. Germline CDR1 reads MNHEY; CDR2 reads SMNVEV (reference sequence). The CDR3 is made up of 15 amino acids. Trimming at V came to 3 bases and at J to 7 bases, leaving 7 bases not matched to a gene. CDR3 coding DNA: TGTGCCAGCAGTTTCTCCCTAGCGGGGATCAACATTCAGTACTTC. It codes for CASSFSLAGINIQYF.

The V and J genes are TRBV7-9 and TRBJ1-1; 7 bases align to TRBD1. The length of the CDR3 is 17 residues. V shed 1 base, J shed 2 bases, and the junction held 10 bases outside the gene matches. Germline CDR1 and CDR2: SEHNR and FQNEAQ (reference sequence). The CDR3: CASSLGLWGQRNTEAFF. In DNA, the CDR3 is TGTGCCAGCAGCTTAGGACTATGGGGACAGCGAAACACTGAAGCTTTCTTT.

The chain employs TRBV5-5 and TRBJ1-2; the D gene is possibly TRBD1 (6 bases). The germline V gene encodes CDR1 SGHKS and CDR2 YYEKEE (reference sequence). The CDR3 has 14 residues. V was cut by 3 bases and J by 4 bases, with 13 bases left in between. CDR3 residues: CASSSYGQSYGYTF. The CDR3 DNA reads TGTGCCAGCAGCTCCTATGGACAGAGCTATGGCTACACCTTC.

This chain uses TRBV30 with TRBJ1-3; D gene ambiguous. V lost 2 bases and J lost 7, with 6 bases in between. In germline, CDR1 is GTSNPN, CDR2 SVGIG (reference sequence). The CDR3 has 11 residues. As DNA, the CDR3 is TGTGCCTGGAGTTCCGTGAACACCATATATTTT. Encoded protein: CAWSSVNTIYF.

The gene calls are TRBV5-1 and TRBJ2-5; TRBD2 agrees at 12 bases. Judging by the DNA end, TRBJ2-7 fits better; the J call may be wrong. CDR1 is SGHRS and CDR2 is YFSETQ in the germline V gene. CDR3 length: 16 residues. CDR3 nucleotide sequence: TGCGCCAGCAGCTTGGGGGGACTAGCGGGTTACTACGAGCAGTACTTC. This sequence encodes CASSLGGLAGYYEQYF.

The CDR3 sequence is CASSQTHRGETQYF. CDR3 DNA sequence: TGTGCCAGCAGCCAGACTCACAGGGGGGAGACCCAGTACTTC. V gene TRBV5-8 combines with J gene TRBJ2-5, with TRBD1 identical over 8 bases. The germline V gene encodes CDR1 SGHTS and CDR2 YDEGEE. CDR3 length equals 14 residues. With 4 bases clipped from V and 5 bases from J, the junction kept 7 bases outside the gene matches.

For this clone: In the same sample, other DNA sequences code for this CDR3. The rearrangement joins TRBV28 to TRBJ1-5, with 9 bases fitting TRBD1. The length of the CDR3 is 16 residues. Germline loops: CDR1 MDHEN, CDR2 SYDVKM. With V trimmed by 5 bases and J by 0 bases, 5 bases remained unmatched. CDR3 nucleotide sequence: TGTGCCAGCAGTCCCGGACAGGGGTATAGCAATCAGCCCCAGCATTTT. It yields the protein CASSPGQGYSNQPQHF.